This T cell receptor beta chain was sequenced for a study of CD8+ T cells in alopecia areata. Germline CDR1 MNHEY, CDR2 SMNVEV (reference sequence). There are 16 residues in the CDR3. J gave up 4 bases and V 6 bases, and 11 bases lay outside the gene matches. RNA, once extracted, was reverse transcribed into cDNA for use as the sequencing template. The table came from immunoSEQ multiplex PCR; TCRdb's copy has only in-frame clones and leaves some out. This sample has over 150,000 clones, with more than 50% found just once. The sample consisted of CD8+ T cells sorted from blood. The receptor was isolated from a human donor in good health. V is TRBV27 and J is TRBJ1-2, with TRBD1 matching over 10 bases. Here the CDR3 reads CASSLGGQGVAYGYTF. As DNA, the CDR3 is TGTGCCAGCAGCTTGGGCGGACAGGGGGTTGCCTATGGCTACACCTTC.